This TCR beta chain came from a study of Graves' ophthalmopathy and Graves' hyperthyroidism. Findings and limits, study-wide: Detected in blood as well were most expanded thyroid clonotypes with frequency above 0.001. Ophthalmopathy and stable hyperthyroidism were discriminated by a 13-signature model, with over 85% sensitivity and 81.08% specificity.

On this clonotype itself: The antigen remains unidentified.

Researchers took RNA transcripts and amplified TCR beta CDR3 regions from them. Investigators did first-round RT-PCR with HTBI primers, then second-round multiplex PCR. One entry per CDR3 protein results from TCRdb running MiXCR on the multiplex PCR reads. The sample has around 590,000 distinct CDR3 sequences, less than 45% seen once; the top ten hold over 3.5%. Included hyperthyroidism patients were aged 18 to 65 and newly diagnosed (under 2 months' duration). Germline V CDR1 and CDR2: SQVTM, ANQGSEA. Trimming took 8 bases from V and 4 from J, leaving 14 bases between them. This CDR3 comprises 12 residues.

This sequence was found in an adult man with Graves' hyperthyroidism. The specimen was peripheral blood or thyroid tissue (not recorded which). The chain has TRBV29-1 and TRBJ1-2, with D hard to call. The CDR3 DNA follows: TGCAGCCGAACCCGAGGTAGCTATGGCTACACCTTC. Protein sequence: CSRTRGSYGYTF.